The following is a T cell receptor (beta chain) sequence with its context. Its target is not known. The V end was cut by 6 bases, the J end by 8 bases, with 10 bases between. CDR3 size: 11 residues. The germline V gene encodes CDR1 SNHLY and CDR2 FYNNEI. Expressed TCRB transcripts were sequenced, since all the RNA that had been isolated was reverse transcribed. The protocol was immunoSEQ multiplex PCR, while the TCRdb copy is restricted to in-frame clones and leaves out a portion. The profile shows 250,000 or so clones, about 14% of them singletons. The record originates from a study of beta chain features in type 1 diabetes. Researchers reported sorting CD4+ naive, central memory, regulatory and stem cell-like memory cells via CD45RO/CCR7/CD25/CD127/CD95/CD27. Study results and caveats: In all four CD4+ subsets, TCRB CDR3 length was significantly, moderately reduced in type 1 diabetes. Because the template was cDNA, high-expressing cells might be over-represented.

The sequence was collected from a man aged 30 to 45 with type 1 diabetes. Sequenced material: naive CD4+ T cells from blood. This rearrangement joins TRBV2 to TRBJ1-1; no firm D call. This CDR3 is CASRRGTEAFF. DNA of the CDR3: TGTGCCAGCAGAAGAGGCACAGAAGCTTTCTTT.